Shown below are 14 T cell receptor beta chains from a single sample sequenced in a study of blood T cells in healthy people across ages. Alongside a J-beta primer mix, a sample-barcoded 5' primer served in a second PCR lasting about 6 to 11 cycles. TCRdb passed the 5' RACE reads through MiXCR, listing each CDR3 protein once. Here the sample spans over 700,000 distinct CDR3 sequences, 20% to 25% being singletons. These data also formed part of another study, on T cells of mothers and their children.

The source material was blood. The receptors derive from a boy between 10 and 17 years old in good health.

This clonotype was observed a few times. The chain recombines TRBV24-1 with TRBJ2-5; 11 bases align to TRBD2. The J call could be wrong; TRBJ2-1 is a better fit for the DNA end. The CDR3 loop spans 14 amino acids. Germline CDR1 and CDR2: KGHDR and SFDVKD. This CDR3 is CATSISGRADEQFF. The DNA for the CDR3 is TGTGCCACCAGTATTAGCGGGAGGGCGGATGAGCAGTTCTTC.

In its sample, this clonotype was seen many times. The chain combines TRBV20-1 with TRBJ1-6, with D possibly matching TRBD1 (5 bases). This CDR3 has 13 amino acids. In germline, CDR1 is DFQATT, CDR2 SNEGSKA (reference sequence). V shed 0 bases and J shed 11 bases, with 11 bases lying between them. CDR3 nucleotide sequence: TGCAGTGCTAGAGAGGGGGTTCGCACACCCCTCCACTTT. Its protein is CSAREGVRTPLHF.

The table lists this clonotype with a few counts. Here the CDR3 omits its conserved ending phenylalanine or tryptophan, so a read error is the likely source. J is TRBJ1-6 and V is TRBV7-8; D gene unclear. This CDR3 has 14 amino acids. Germline CDR1 SGHVS, CDR2 FQNEAQ. V was pared by 9 bases and J by 7 bases, with 16 bases between. CDR3 residues: CARAKAGGNSPLHL. CDR3 DNA sequence: TGTGCCAGGGCCAAAGCAGGCGGGAATTCACCCCTCCACCTT.

With respect to this clonotype: The junction departs from germline at one end; a sequencing error may be responsible. V gene TRBV7-9 combines with J gene TRBJ1-2; TRBD1 aligns across 10 bases. Per germline, CDR1 SEHNR and CDR2 FQNEAQ (reference sequence). The CDR3 runs to 17 residues. CDR3: CASSLLTGGAFNSGYTF. The DNA for the CDR3 is TGTGCCAGCAGCTTATTGACAGGGGGCGCGTTTAACTCTGGCTACACCTTC.

This clonotype has just a few counts. The chain carries TRBV4-1 and TRBJ2-6; D gene uncertain. Trimming cost V 1 base and J 2 bases, with 9 bases left between them. The CDR3 is 16 residues long. In germline, CDR1 is MGHRA, CDR2 YSYEKL. CDR3: CASSQGPPPGANVLTF. CDR3 coding DNA: TGCGCCAGCAGCCAAGGCCCTCCCCCTGGGGCCAACGTCCTGACTTTC.

The rearrangement joins TRBV13 to TRBJ2-5; D may match TRBD1 or TRBD2 (5 bases each). CDR1 and CDR2 from the germline V gene are PRHDT and FYEKMQ (reference sequence). The CDR3 contains 16 residues. Between the trimmed V and J ends, which lost 4 bases and 5 bases, there was a span of 20 bases. CDR3 sequence (DNA): TGTGCCAGCAGCTCCAGCCGGGGACCACATGAGGAGACCCAGTACTTC. Amino acids: CASSSSRGPHEETQYF.

The J gene is TRBJ2-7, the V gene TRBV4-2, with D uncertain. The CDR3 spans 14 residues. From germline, CDR1 is LGHNA and CDR2 YNFKEQ. The V and J ends lost 4 bases and 2 bases respectively, with 12 bases between them. The CDR3, as DNA: TGTGCCAGCAGCCCCGAAGCGTCAGCCTACGAGCAGTACTTC. It yields the protein CASSPEASAYEQYF.

The chain links TRBV29-1 to TRBJ2-5; no clear D. From germline, CDR1 is SQVTM and CDR2 ANQGSEA. CDR3 length: 11 amino acids. Trimming removed 3 bases from V and 2 bases from J, with 4 bases in between. As DNA, the CDR3 is TGCAGCGTTGACAGGCAAGAGACCCAGTACTTC. It is translated as CSVDRQETQYF.

J is TRBJ2-7 and V is TRBV21-1; the table's D call of TRBD2 was not tested on the DNA. TRBV21-1 is assigned pseudogene status. This CDR3 contains 18 residues. As DNA, the CDR3 is TGTGCCAGCAGCAAAGATAAGCGGGGGGCTCTAAGCTCCTACGAGCAGTACTTC. This encodes CASSKDKRGALSSYEQYF.

This clonotype was recorded a few times. The chain combines TRBV5-1 with TRBJ1-2; D not certain. The CDR3 runs 12 residues. Trimming shortened V by 7 bases and J by 8 bases, and 15 bases separated the two germline ends. Germline loops: CDR1 SGHRS, CDR2 YFSETQ. For the CDR3, the DNA is TGCGCCAGCGCACAATGGGAGGACGGCTACACCTTC. Amino acid sequence: CASAQWEDGYTF. Drawing the rest from reference TRBV5-1 and TRBJ1-2, the complete variable domain is KAGVTQTPRYLIKTRGQQVTLSCSPISGHRSVSWYQQTPGQGLQFLFEYFSETQRNKGNFPGRFSGRQFSNSRSEMNVSTLELGDSALYLCASAQWEDGYTFGSGTRLTVV.

CDR3 sequence (DNA): TGCAGCGCCCGACTTGGACTAGCGAGGGGTGAGCAGTTCTTC. This sequence encodes CSARLGLARGEQFF. The chain links TRBV29-1 to TRBJ2-7, with 9 bases lining up with TRBD2. Judging by the DNA end, TRBJ2-1 fits better; the J call may be wrong. Germline V lookup: CDR1 SQVTM, CDR2 ANQGSEA. This CDR3 spans 14 amino acids.

V and J are TRBV12-3 or TRBV12-4 and TRBJ1-4; no clear D. The CDR3 is made up of 13 amino acids. Trimming cost V 8 bases and J 8 bases, with 15 bases left between them. CDR3 in DNA: TGTGCCAGCCAACCGGGGTTAAGGGAAAAACTGTTTTTT. It specifies CASQPGLREKLFF.

The CDR3 sequence: CASSLAVGTGDNQPQHF. The CDR3 region has the DNA TGCGCCAGCAGCTTGGCAGTAGGGACAGGGGACAATCAGCCCCAGCATTTT. This chain joins TRBV5-1 and TRBJ1-5; 10 bases align to TRBD1. Germline V gene data show CDR1 as SGHRS and CDR2 as YFSETQ. This CDR3 comprises 17 residues. V was pared by 0 bases and J by 3 bases, with 6 bases of the junction left unmatched.

The chain recombines TRBV6-6 with TRBJ1-4; D gene ambiguous. CDR3 size: 14 residues. Trimming left V 6 bases short and J 4 bases short, with 12 bases between. CDR1 and CDR2 (germline): MNHNY, SVGAGI (reference sequence). The CDR3 bases are TGTGCCAGCAGCCAAAGAGGGAATAATGAAAAACTGTTTTTT. Translating gives CASSQRGNNEKLFF.